Below are 11 T cell receptor beta chains sequenced from a single sample in a study of memory CD4+ T cells and cytomegalovirus serostatus. The sort gate was single viable CD3+CD4+CD8-CD45RO+ cells for memory CD4+ T cells. Using immunoSEQ multiplex PCR, the repertoire was profiled, and TCRdb retains in-frame clones only, with some absent. The profile covers tens of thousands of clones, with around 75% appearing a single time and approximately 1% taken by the ten largest. Sequencing was done on a sample of memory CD4+ T cells from blood. These TCRs come from an adult in good health and CMV-seronegative.

The V gene is TRBV4-1, the J gene TRBJ1-4; D uncertain. Trimming took 1 base from V and 0 from J, leaving 9 bases between them. Germline V gene data show CDR1 as MGHRA and CDR2 as YSYEKL. This CDR3 has 16 residues. The CDR3 reads CASSQVPRATNEKLFF. In DNA, the CDR3 is TGCGCCAGCAGCCAAGTACCCAGAGCAACTAATGAAAAACTGTTTTTT.

In its sample, this clone was seen a few times. This chain links TRBV19 with TRBJ1-5, with 9 bases matching TRBD1. V lost 6 bases, J lost 7 bases, and 7 bases stayed unmatched. Germline V gives CDR1 LNHDA, CDR2 SQIVND (reference sequence). This CDR3 contains 14 residues. CDR3: CASRSGTGKQPQHF. In DNA form, the CDR3 reads TGTGCCAGTAGGTCCGGGACAGGGAAGCAGCCCCAGCATTTT.

The chain is built from TRBV28 and TRBJ2-3, with 8 nucleotides matching TRBD2. V gave up 2 bases and J gave up 0 bases; unmatched junction bases: 10. The length of the CDR3 is 18 residues. Per the germline V gene, CDR1 is MDHEN and CDR2 is SYDVKM. CDR3 sequence (DNA): TGTGCCAGCAGTTTAAACATGGCTAGCGGGTCTAGCACAGATACGCAGTATTTT. It translates to CASSLNMASGSSTDTQYF.

This chain links TRBV6-1 with TRBJ2-4; 12 nucleotides agree with TRBD1. Trimming cost V 3 bases and J 15 bases; bases outside gene matches: 3. The CDR3 covers 12 residues. The germline V gene encodes CDR1 MNHNS and CDR2 SASEGT. The CDR3 DNA follows: TGTGCCAGCAGTGACGGGACAGGGGGCCGGTACTTC. This codes for CASSDGTGGRYF.

The chain carries TRBV6-1 and TRBJ1-3, with 7 nucleotides matching TRBD1. Germline values: CDR1 MNHNS, CDR2 SASEGT. The CDR3 covers 17 residues. V was clipped by 2 bases and J by 2 bases; unmatched bases: 9. This CDR3 reads CASSEKTDRIAGNTIYF. CDR3 nucleotide sequence: TGTGCCAGCAGTGAAAAGACGGACAGGATCGCTGGAAACACCATATATTTT.

This sequence joins TRBV7-2 and TRBJ2-7; D is perhaps TRBD2 (6 bases). Looked up from germline, CDR1 is SGHTA and CDR2 is FQGNSA. V was pared by 5 bases and J by 5 bases, with 19 bases between. CDR3 length equals 15 residues. The CDR3 sequence: CASSLWRGVRNEQYF. CDR3 sequence (DNA): TGTGCCAGCAGCCTTTGGCGCGGGGTTAGGAACGAGCAGTACTTC.

The rearrangement uses TRBV11-2 and TRBJ1-3, with 7 bases lining up with TRBD1. Germline V gene sequence: CDR1 SGHAT, CDR2 FQNNGV. Trimming at V came to 5 bases and at J to 0 bases, leaving 10 bases not matched to a gene. There are 17 residues in the CDR3. The CDR3 DNA sequence: TGTGCCAGCAGCCCATCCCGGACAGGCTTCTCTGGAAACACCATATATTTT. This translates into CASSPSRTGFSGNTIYF.

The chain links TRBV30 to TRBJ2-5; 7 bases line up with TRBD1. Germline trimming cut 2 bases from V and 6 bases from J; bases unmatched to any gene: 6. This CDR3 region has 13 residues. Germline lookup yields CDR1 GTSNPN and CDR2 SVGIG (reference sequence). CDR3 sequence reads: CAWSTRTGQTQYF. CDR3 sequence (DNA): TGTGCCTGGAGTACGAGGACAGGCCAGACCCAGTACTTC. Variable domain in full (rest from reference TRBV30 and TRBJ2-5): SQTIHQWPATLVQPVGSPLSLECTVEGTSNPNLYWYRQAAGRGLQLLFYSVGIGQISSEVPQNLSASRPQDRQFILSSKKLLLSDSGFYLCAWSTRTGQTQYFGPGTRLLVL.

V and J are TRBV19 and TRBJ1-6, with D tentatively TRBD1 (6 bases). This CDR3 comprises 13 residues. The germline CDR1 and CDR2 sequences are LNHDA and SQIVND (reference sequence). CDR3 protein: CAVRQGNNSPLHF. As DNA, the CDR3 is TGTGCTGTGAGGCAGGGGAATAATTCACCCCTCCACTTT.

The chain employs TRBV10-3 and TRBJ2-1, with 11 bases fitting TRBD1. Germline values: CDR1 ENHRY, CDR2 SYGVKD. The CDR3 totals 15 residues. V was clipped by 5 bases and J by 7 bases; unmatched bases: 7. CDR3 loop: CAISNPGQGGNEQFF. The CDR3, as DNA: TGTGCCATCAGTAACCCGGGACAGGGGGGGAATGAGCAGTTCTTC.

The gene calls are TRBV19 and TRBJ1-1; 9 nucleotides align to TRBD1. CDR3 length equals 15 residues. The ends lost 2 bases at V and 1 base at J; junction bases unmatched: 2. Germline assignment: CDR1 LNHDA and CDR2 SQIVND (reference sequence). The CDR3 sequence is CASSITGQGNTEAFF. DNA of the CDR3: TGTGCCAGTAGTATAACGGGACAGGGGAACACTGAAGCTTTCTTT.